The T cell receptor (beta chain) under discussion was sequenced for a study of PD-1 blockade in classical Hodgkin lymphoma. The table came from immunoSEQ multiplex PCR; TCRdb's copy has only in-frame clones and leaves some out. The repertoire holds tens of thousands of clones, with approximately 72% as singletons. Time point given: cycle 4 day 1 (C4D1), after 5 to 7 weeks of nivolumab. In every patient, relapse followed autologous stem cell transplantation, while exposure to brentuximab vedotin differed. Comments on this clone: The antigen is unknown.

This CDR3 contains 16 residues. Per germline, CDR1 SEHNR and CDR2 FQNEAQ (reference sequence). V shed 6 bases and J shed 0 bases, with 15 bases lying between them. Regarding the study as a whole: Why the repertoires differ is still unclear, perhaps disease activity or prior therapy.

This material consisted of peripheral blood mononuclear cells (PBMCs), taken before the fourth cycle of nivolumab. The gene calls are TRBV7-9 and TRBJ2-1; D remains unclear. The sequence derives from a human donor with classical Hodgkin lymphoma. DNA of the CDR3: TGTGCCAGCAGTCCAAAGGGCGGTCGCTCCTACAATGAGCAGTTCTTC. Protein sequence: CASSPKGGRSYNEQFF.